The clone carrying this T cell receptor (beta chain) was observed once. Its cognate antigen is unknown. CDR3 size: 12 residues. Germline loops: CDR1 GTSNPN, CDR2 SVGIG (reference sequence). The germline V and J ends were trimmed by 1 base and 4 bases, with 7 bases remaining between them. This entry comes from a study of shared clonotypes between healthy human individuals. The study, taken as a whole, reports: Generally, naive subsets came out with larger estimated richness than memory subsets.

The deep-level immunoSEQ assay was used. Under the authors' procedure: Junction-only immunoSEQ sequences carried no quality scores, so filtering differed. Sequencing used immunoSEQ multiplex PCR; TCRdb keeps in-frame clones, though not all of them. The V and J calls and clone size were taken over from that table, and D and trimming were inferred from the DNA. Here the sample spans a few million clones, 80% to 95% being singletons. This receptor was identified in a man aged 18 to 29 in good health. Some clones in this sample may be carry-over from other donors' samples. The sequenced material came from naive CD4+ T cells from PBMCs. The subset: CD45RA+ positively selected. V usage is TRBV30 and J usage is TRBJ1-2; D not resolved. The CDR3: CAWSGLSYGYTF. The DNA for the CDR3 is TGTGCCTGGAGTGGTCTAAGCTATGGCTACACCTTC.